This T cell receptor beta chain appears in the sequencing data of a study of blood T cell repertoires in COVID-19 (TCRdb year 2020). About the study as a whole: Samples covering the acute and convalescent phases of COVID-19 were provided by collaborators in the United States, Italy and Spain. Nearly every sample came with metadata listing a de-identified subject ID, COVID-19 status, age in years and sex. Samples came from the ongoing ImmuneRACE study (first 160 participants) plus 1,254 subjects from 6 global collaborators. The prospective study material was composed of cDNA or gDNA derived from T cells, B-cell-depleted T cells, or PBMCs. Where available, HLA class I and class II types were taken from metadata supplied by the sample provider and were not determined by assay-based typing. Deeply sampled blood TCRbeta repertoires from subjects exposed to, actively infected with, or recovered from COVID-19 were included in the dataset. The repertoires were released in a freely available public database meant as a resource for research on the immune response to SARS-CoV-2.

V and J lose 7 bases and 14 bases, and a span of 18 bases separates them. Including cysteine and phenylalanine, the CDR3 has 12 amino acids. CDR3 DNA is the only sequence kept; it has 36 bases, read in frame from the first base. The collaborating institutions used their own protocols to collect whole blood in K2EDTA tubes. Collaborator samples were shipped for TCRbeta analysis as frozen whole blood, isolated PBMCs, or DNA extracted from either sample type. Details on this clone: The target of this receptor is not known. Base qualities are not provided; no much larger clone lies one nucleotide away.

TCRbeta CDR3 regions were amplified from genomic DNA by means of the immunoSEQ Assay, a bias-controlled multiplex PCR. The paper's processing steps were these. Within the assay, amplification of reference gene primers was used to estimate how many nucleated cells each sample contained. To quantify the absolute abundance of each unique TCRbeta CDR3 rearrangement, sequence reads were collapsed and filtered. For each sample, productive Simpson clonality was calculated as the square root of Simpson's diversity index over productive rearrangements. Imported from immuneACCESS, the table was reduced by TCRdb to in-frame sequences with V and J called. These copies leave out some clones; in studies compared against another copy, an unresolved V gene accounts for under half, and the cause of the remainder is not known. The V and J calls and clone size were taken over from that table, and D and trimming were inferred from the DNA. The sample table holds about 110,000 clones, of which roughly 85% were seen once. The ten most abundant clones make up 3% to 4% of the sample.

Study-wide conclusions, independent of this receptor: Clinical and demographic metadata were provided uncurated, with the amount varying by source and participant.

This chain joins TRBV12-3 or TRBV12-4 to TRBJ2-1, and possibly TRBD1, on 5 matching bases. Sequenced sample: peripheral blood. The source is a man in his forties with acute or convalescent COVID-19. The CDR3 here reads CASTMVGAAKFF. The nucleotides read TGTGCCAGCACCATGGTAGGGGCCGCCAAGTTCTTC.